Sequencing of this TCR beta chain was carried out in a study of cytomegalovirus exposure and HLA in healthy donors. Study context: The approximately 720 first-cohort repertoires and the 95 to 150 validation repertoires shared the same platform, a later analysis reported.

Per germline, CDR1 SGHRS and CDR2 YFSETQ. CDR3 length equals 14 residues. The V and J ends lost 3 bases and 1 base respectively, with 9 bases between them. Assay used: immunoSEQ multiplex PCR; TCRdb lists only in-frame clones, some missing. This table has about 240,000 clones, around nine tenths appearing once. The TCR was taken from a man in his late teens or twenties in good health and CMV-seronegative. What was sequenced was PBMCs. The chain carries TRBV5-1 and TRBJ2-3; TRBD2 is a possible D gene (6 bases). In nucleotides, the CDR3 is TGCGCCAGCAGCTCGGGACTGGGCACAGATACGCAGTATTTT. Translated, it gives CASSSGLGTDTQYF.